A single sample is the source of the 18 T cell receptor beta chains below, sequenced in a study of technical replicates of blood from several donors. TCRdb's copy holds only in-frame clones and misses some; the assay was immunoSEQ multiplex PCR. The table lists just over 75,000 clones, 85% to 95% of them singletons. Sequencing was carried out using T cells isolated from PBMCs. These receptors were obtained from a human donor in good health.

The chain carries TRBV18 and TRBJ1-2; 8 nucleotides align to TRBD1. Germline lookup yields CDR1 KGHSH and CDR2 LQKENI. The junction had 2 bases not matched to a gene; V was cut back by 3 bases and J by 2 bases. The CDR3 runs to 14 residues. In nucleotides, the CDR3 is TGTGCCAGCTCACCGGGACAGGCCAACTATGGCTACACCTTC. Its protein is CASSPGQANYGYTF.

As concerns this clone: The sample carries other DNA sequences with the same CDR3. The chain joins TRBV7-9 to TRBJ1-1, with TRBD1 matching over 7 bases. Germline V gives CDR1 SEHNR, CDR2 FQNEAQ (reference sequence). The CDR3 consists of 13 residues. With 5 bases clipped from V and 1 base from J, the junction kept 1 base outside the gene matches. The CDR3, as DNA: TGTGCCAGCAGCCGGACAGGGAACACTGAAGCTTTCTTT. This translates into CASSRTGNTEAFF.

V and J are TRBV10-3 and TRBJ2-1, with TRBD1 identical over 9 bases. Germline CDR1 reads ENHRY; CDR2 reads SYGVKD. CDR3 length equals 14 residues. Trimming took 5 bases from V and 8 from J; bases not matched to a gene: 7. For the CDR3, the DNA is TGTGCCATCAGTTCCCGACAGGGGGTGGATGAGCAGTTCTTC. Translation gives CAISSRQGVDEQFF.

The chain couples TRBV7-2 to TRBJ2-3; 7 bases agree with TRBD1. There are 12 residues in the CDR3. V lost 4 bases, J lost 9 bases, and 4 bases stayed unmatched. The V gene's germline CDR1 is SGHTA and CDR2 FQGNSA. CDR3 in DNA: TGTGCCAGCAGCTCAGGGACAGTAACGCAGTATTTT. Translated: CASSSGTVTQYF.

This chain connects TRBV29-1 to TRBJ2-7; perhaps TRBD1 as D (5 bases). CDR1 and CDR2 (germline): SQVTM, ANQGSEA. The V and J ends lost 5 bases and 6 bases respectively, with 8 bases between them. The CDR3 contains 10 residues. CDR3 coding DNA: TGCAGCGTTAACCAGGGCGAGCAGTACTTC. The encoded protein is CSVNQGEQYF.

The chain has TRBV6-1 and TRBJ1-2, with 8 positions matching TRBD1. Germline V gene lookup returns CDR1 MNHNS and CDR2 SASEGT. The CDR3 consists of 14 residues. Losses at the gene ends were 5 bases for V and 4 bases for J; bases not matched to a gene: 6. For the CDR3, the DNA is TGTGCCAGCAGTTATTCCACAGGGGGCTATGGCTACACCTTC. This translates into CASSYSTGGYGYTF.

The chain uses TRBV19 and TRBJ1-2; no clear D. The CDR3 totals 11 residues. Trimming took off 3 bases at V and 7 bases at J, with 6 bases between the two ends. Germline V gene data show CDR1 as LNHDA and CDR2 as SQIVND (reference sequence). This chain's CDR3 is CASSMLSGYTF. The CDR3 bases are TGTGCCAGTAGTATGCTTAGTGGCTACACCTTC. The whole variable domain, remainder taken from reference TRBV19 and TRBJ1-2, is DGGITQSPKYLFRKEGQNVTLSCEQNLNHDAMYWYRQDPGQGLRLIYYSQIVNDFQKGDIAEGYSVSREKKESFPLTVTSAQKNPTAFYLCASSMLSGYTFGSGTRLTVV.

This clone was seen more than once but under ten times. The chain links TRBV7-8 to TRBJ2-5; 7 nucleotides agree with TRBD1. V was pared by 2 bases and J by 2 bases, with 2 bases of the junction left unmatched. Germline V gene sequence: CDR1 SGHVS, CDR2 FQNEAQ. The CDR3 contains 14 residues. The chain's CDR3 is CASSLSGQQETQYF. CDR3 nucleotides: TGTGCCAGCAGCTTATCGGGACAGCAAGAGACCCAGTACTTC.

The chain employs TRBV7-9 and TRBJ1-2; 11 bases fit TRBD1. The CDR3 consists of 14 residues. Germline assignment: CDR1 SEHNR and CDR2 FQNEAQ (reference sequence). Trimming took 5 bases from V and 6 from J; bases not matched to a gene: 5. CDR3 in DNA: TGTGCCAGCAGCCGCGGGACAGGGGGAGATGGCTACACCTTC. Its protein is CASSRGTGGDGYTF.

The V gene is TRBV9, the J gene TRBJ2-3; 9 nucleotides agree with TRBD2. The V and J ends lost 3 bases and 3 bases, in that order; junction bases with no gene match: 8. There are 16 residues in the CDR3. Germline V gives CDR1 SGDLS, CDR2 YYNGEE. CDR3 sequence (DNA): TGTGCCAGCAGCGATGAGCTAGCGGGACTAACAGATACGCAGTATTTT. Amino acid sequence: CASSDELAGLTDTQYF. The full variable domain, rest sourced from reference TRBV9 and TRBJ2-3, is DSGVTQTPKHLITATGQRVTLRCSPRSGDLSVYWYQQSLDQGLQFLIQYYNGEERAKGNILERFSAQQFPDLHSELNLSSLELGDSALYFCASSDELAGLTDTQYFGPGTRLTVL.

V and J are TRBV7-2 and TRBJ1-2; D gene ambiguous. The CDR3 sequence is 15 residues long. Germline CDR1 is SGHTA and CDR2 is FQGNSA. Trimming stripped 0 bases from V and 4 bases from J, with 12 bases between. The CDR3 region has the DNA TGTGCCAGCAGCTTAGCGTACGCCGCGGTCTATGGCTACACCTTC. Amino acids: CASSLAYAAVYGYTF.

The chain couples TRBV27 to TRBJ1-2, with D unresolved. The CDR3 runs to 13 residues. Germline CDR1 reads MNHEY; CDR2 reads SMNVEV (reference sequence). Deletions cut 5 bases from V and 0 bases from J, with 7 bases between. The CDR3 bases are TGTGCCAGCAGTGCCTACCCTAACTATGGCTACACCTTC. Its translation: CASSAYPNYGYTF.

V gene TRBV10-3 combines with J gene TRBJ1-2; a possible D gene is TRBD1 (5 bases). The V and J ends lost 3 bases and 8 bases respectively, with 7 bases between them. The CDR3 covers 11 residues. Germline V gene data show CDR1 as ENHRY and CDR2 as SYGVKD. The CDR3 region is CAISEGEGYTF. CDR3 nucleotide sequence: TGTGCCATCAGTGAAGGGGAAGGCTACACCTTC.

V is TRBV30 and J is TRBJ2-1; 7 bases match TRBD2. This CDR3 is 11 amino acids long. In germline, CDR1 is GTSNPN, CDR2 SVGIG (reference sequence). As DNA, the CDR3 is TGTTCCTACCGGCGGGAGAGCGAGCAGTTCTTC. The encoded protein is CSYRRESEQFF. Filled out from reference TRBV30 and TRBJ2-1, the complete variable domain reads SQTIHQWPATLVQPVGSPLSLECTVEGTSNPNLYWYRQAAGRGLQLLFYSVGIGQISSEVPQNLSASRPQDRQFILSSKKLLLSDSGFYLCSYRRESEQFFGPGTRLTVL.

This chain uses TRBV30 with TRBJ1-4; TRBD1 aligns across 7 bases. The CDR3 is 11 amino acids. Germline V gene lookup returns CDR1 GTSNPN and CDR2 SVGIG (reference sequence). The CDR3 sequence: CVQGLGEKLFF. The CDR3 DNA is TGTGTACAGGGGCTCGGTGAAAAACTGTTTTTT.

This chain uses TRBV27 with TRBJ2-3, with a possible D match to TRBD2 (5 bases). The CDR3 consists of 17 residues. CDR1 MNHEY and CDR2 SMNVEV come from the germline V gene (reference sequence). Between the trimmed V and J ends, which lost 6 bases and 2 bases, there was a span of 21 bases. The CDR3 bases are TGTGCCAGCAGAACGAATCCCCGGGAAACTATCACAGATACGCAGTATTTT. Translation: CASRTNPRETITDTQYF.

The chain uses TRBV11-3 and TRBJ2-6; D is unresolved. The CDR3 has 13 residues. Deletions cut 5 bases from V and 1 base from J, with 3 bases between. The germline V gene has CDR1 SGHNT and CDR2 YENEEA. Here the CDR3 reads CASSPSGANVLTF. The CDR3 DNA reads as TGTGCCAGCAGCCCATCTGGGGCCAACGTCCTGACTTTC.

J is TRBJ2-2 and V is TRBV19, with 9 bases that match TRBD2. The CDR3 totals 14 residues. The germline V gene has CDR1 LNHDA and CDR2 SQIVND (reference sequence). V trimming: 8 bases; J trimming: 3 bases; junction bases outside the gene matches: 4. The CDR3 DNA sequence: TGTGCCAGTGGGTTAGCGGGAGACACCGGGGAGCTGTTTTTT. This encodes CASGLAGDTGELFF. Looking up the rest from reference TRBV19 and TRBJ2-2 gives the full variable domain: DGGITQSPKYLFRKEGQNVTLSCEQNLNHDAMYWYRQDPGQGLRLIYYSQIVNDFQKGDIAEGYSVSREKKESFPLTVTSAQKNPTAFYLCASGLAGDTGELFFGEGSRLTVL.